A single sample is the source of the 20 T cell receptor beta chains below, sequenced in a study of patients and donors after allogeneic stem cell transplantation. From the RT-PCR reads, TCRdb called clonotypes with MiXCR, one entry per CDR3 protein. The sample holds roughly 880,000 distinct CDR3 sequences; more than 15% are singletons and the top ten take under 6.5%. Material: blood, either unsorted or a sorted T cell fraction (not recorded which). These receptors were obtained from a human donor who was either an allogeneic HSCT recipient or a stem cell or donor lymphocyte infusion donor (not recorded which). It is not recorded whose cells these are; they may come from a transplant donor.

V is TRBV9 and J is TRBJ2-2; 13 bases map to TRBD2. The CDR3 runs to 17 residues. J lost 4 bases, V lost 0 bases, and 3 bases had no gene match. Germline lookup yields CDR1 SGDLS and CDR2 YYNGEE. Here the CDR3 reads CASSVGTSGRFTGELFF. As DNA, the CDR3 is TGTGCCAGCAGCGTAGGGACTAGCGGGAGATTCACCGGGGAGCTGTTTTTT.

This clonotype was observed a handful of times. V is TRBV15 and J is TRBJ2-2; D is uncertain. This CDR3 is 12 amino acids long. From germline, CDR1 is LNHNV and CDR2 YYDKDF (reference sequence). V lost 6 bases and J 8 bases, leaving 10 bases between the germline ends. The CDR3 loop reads CATSESAGELFF. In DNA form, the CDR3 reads TGTGCCACCAGTGAGTCGGCAGGGGAGCTGTTTTTT.

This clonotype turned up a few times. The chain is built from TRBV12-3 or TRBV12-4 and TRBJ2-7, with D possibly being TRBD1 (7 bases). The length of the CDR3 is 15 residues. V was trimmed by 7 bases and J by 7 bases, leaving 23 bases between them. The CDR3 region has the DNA TGTGCCAGCACCCGCCAGGGGGGCAGAGGAACAGAGCAGTACTTC. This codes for CASTRQGGRGTEQYF.

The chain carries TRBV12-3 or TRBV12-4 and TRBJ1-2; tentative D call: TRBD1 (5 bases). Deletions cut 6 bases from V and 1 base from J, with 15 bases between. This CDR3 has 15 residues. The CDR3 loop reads CASRGQGGGNYGYTF. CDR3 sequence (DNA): TGTGCCAGCAGGGGCCAGGGTGGGGGTAACTATGGCTACACCTTC.

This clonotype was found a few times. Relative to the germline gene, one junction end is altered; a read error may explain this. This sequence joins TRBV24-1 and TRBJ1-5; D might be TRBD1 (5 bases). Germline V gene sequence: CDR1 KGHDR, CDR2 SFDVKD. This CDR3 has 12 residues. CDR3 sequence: CATSDPSGASQF. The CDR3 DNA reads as TGTGCCACCAGTGATCCAAGTGGGGCATCTCAATTT.

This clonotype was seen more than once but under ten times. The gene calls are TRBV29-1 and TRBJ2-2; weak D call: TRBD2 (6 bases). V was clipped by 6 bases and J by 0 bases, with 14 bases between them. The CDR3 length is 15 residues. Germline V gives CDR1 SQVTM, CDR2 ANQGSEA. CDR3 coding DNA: TGCAGCGTCCCGCGGGGAGGAGCGAACACCGGGGAGCTGTTTTTT. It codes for CSVPRGGANTGELFF.

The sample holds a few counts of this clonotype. CDR3: CASSRTDENSPLHF. The DNA of the CDR3 is TGTGCCAGCAGCAGGACGGATGAAAATTCACCCCTCCACTTT. The chain combines TRBV6-1 with TRBJ1-6, with D unclear. V was pared by 6 bases and J by 7 bases, with 13 bases between. Germline V gives CDR1 MNHNS, CDR2 SASEGT. The CDR3 sequence is 14 residues long.

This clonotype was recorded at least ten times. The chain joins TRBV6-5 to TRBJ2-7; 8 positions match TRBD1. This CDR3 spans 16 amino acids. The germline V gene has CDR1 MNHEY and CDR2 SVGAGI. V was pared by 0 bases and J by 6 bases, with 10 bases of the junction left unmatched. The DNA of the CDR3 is TGTGCCAGCAGTTACTCGATTGGACAGGGTAACTCCGAGCAGTACTTC. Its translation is CASSYSIGQGNSEQYF.

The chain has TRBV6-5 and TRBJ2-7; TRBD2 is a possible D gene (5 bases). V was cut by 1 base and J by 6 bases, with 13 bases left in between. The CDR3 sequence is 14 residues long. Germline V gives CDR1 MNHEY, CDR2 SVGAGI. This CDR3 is CASSYYRREAEQYF. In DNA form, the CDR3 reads TGTGCCAGCAGTTACTACCGCCGGGAAGCCGAGCAGTACTTC.

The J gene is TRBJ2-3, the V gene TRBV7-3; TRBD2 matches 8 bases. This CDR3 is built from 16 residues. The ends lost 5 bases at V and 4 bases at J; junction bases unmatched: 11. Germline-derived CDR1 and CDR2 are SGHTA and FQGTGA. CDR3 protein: CASSPLGAGEPDTQYF. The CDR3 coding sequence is TGTGCCAGCAGCCCCCTCGGAGCGGGGGAGCCAGATACGCAGTATTTT.

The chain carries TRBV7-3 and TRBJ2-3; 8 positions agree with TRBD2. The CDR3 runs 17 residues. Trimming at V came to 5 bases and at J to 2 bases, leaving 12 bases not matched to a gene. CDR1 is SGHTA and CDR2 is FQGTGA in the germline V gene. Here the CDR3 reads CASSQRRGGGPTDTQYF. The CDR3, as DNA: TGTGCCAGCAGCCAAAGGCGTGGCGGGGGGCCCACAGATACGCAGTATTTT.

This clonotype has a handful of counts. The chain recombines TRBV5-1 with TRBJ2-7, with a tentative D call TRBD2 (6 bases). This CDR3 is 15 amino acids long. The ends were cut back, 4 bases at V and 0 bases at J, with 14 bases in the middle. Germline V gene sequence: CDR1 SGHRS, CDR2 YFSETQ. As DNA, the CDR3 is TGCGCCAGCAGCCCCAGGGAGGTGGCCTCCTACGAGCAGTACTTC. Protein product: CASSPREVASYEQYF.

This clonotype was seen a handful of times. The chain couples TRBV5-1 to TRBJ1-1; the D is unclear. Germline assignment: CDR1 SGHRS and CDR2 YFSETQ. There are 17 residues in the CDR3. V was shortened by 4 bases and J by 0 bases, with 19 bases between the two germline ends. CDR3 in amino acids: CASSPNPGPRMNTEAFF. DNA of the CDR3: TGCGCCAGCAGCCCCAACCCAGGACCCCGAATGAACACTGAAGCTTTCTTT.

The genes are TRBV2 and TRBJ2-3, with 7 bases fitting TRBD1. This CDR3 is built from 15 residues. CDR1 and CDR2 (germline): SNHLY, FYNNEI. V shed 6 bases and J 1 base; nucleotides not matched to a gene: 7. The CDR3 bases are TGTGCCAGCAGCAAAGGACAGGCCCGCACAGATACGCAGTATTTT. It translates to CASSKGQARTDTQYF.

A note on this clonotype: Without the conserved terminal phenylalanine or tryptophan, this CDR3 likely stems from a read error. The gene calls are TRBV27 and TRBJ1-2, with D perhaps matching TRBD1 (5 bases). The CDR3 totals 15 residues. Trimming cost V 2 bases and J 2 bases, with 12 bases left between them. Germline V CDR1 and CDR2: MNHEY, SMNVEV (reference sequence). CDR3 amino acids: CASSLVLGGNYGYTC. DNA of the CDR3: TGTGCCAGCAGTTTAGTTCTGGGGGGGAACTATGGCTACACCTGC.

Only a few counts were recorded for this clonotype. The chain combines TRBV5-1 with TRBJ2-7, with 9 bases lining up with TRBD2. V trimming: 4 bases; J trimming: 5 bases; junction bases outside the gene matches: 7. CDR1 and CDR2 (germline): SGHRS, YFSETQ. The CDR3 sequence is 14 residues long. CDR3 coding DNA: TGCGCCAGCAGCGCAGCGGGAGGTGGTGACGAGCAGTACTTC. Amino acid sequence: CASSAAGGGDEQYF.

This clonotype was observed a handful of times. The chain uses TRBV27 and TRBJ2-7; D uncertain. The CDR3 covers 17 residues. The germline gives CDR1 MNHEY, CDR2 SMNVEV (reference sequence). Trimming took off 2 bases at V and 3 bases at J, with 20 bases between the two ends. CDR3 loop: CASSLSWTDLISYEQYF. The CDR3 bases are TGTGCCAGCAGTTTAAGCTGGACCGACCTTATCAGCTACGAGCAGTACTTC.

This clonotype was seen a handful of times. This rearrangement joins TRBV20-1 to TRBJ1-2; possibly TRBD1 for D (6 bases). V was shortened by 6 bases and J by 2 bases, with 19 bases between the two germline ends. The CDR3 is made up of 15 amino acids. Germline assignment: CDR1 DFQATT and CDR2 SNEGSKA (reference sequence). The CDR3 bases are TGCAGTGCCCCGGACAGCTCTTTCGCGAACTATGGCTACACCTTC. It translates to CSAPDSSFANYGYTF.

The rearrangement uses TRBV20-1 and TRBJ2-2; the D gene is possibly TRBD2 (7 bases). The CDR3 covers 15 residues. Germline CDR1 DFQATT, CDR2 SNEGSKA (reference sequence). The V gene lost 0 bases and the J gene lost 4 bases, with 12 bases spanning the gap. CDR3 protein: CSARDYGGPTGELFF. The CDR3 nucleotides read TGCAGTGCTAGAGATTACGGGGGGCCCACCGGGGAGCTGTTTTTT.

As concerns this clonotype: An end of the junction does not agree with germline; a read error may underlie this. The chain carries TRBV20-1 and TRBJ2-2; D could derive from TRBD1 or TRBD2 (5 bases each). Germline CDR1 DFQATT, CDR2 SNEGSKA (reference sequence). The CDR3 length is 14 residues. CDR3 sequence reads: CSARASGTTGELYF. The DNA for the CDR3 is TGCAGTGCTAGGGCCTCCGGGACCACCGGGGAGCTGTATTTT.